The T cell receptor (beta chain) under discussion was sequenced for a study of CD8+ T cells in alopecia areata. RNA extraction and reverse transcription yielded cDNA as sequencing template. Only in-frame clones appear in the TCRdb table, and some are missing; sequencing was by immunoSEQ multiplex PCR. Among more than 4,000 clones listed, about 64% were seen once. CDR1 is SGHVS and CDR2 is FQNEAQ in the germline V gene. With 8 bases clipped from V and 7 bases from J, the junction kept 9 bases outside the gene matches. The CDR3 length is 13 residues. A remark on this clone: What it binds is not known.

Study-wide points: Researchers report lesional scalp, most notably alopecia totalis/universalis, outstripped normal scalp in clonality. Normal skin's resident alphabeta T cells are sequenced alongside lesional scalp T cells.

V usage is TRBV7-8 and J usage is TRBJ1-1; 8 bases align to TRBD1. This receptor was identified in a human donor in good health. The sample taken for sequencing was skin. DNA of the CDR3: TGTGCCAGCGGCGGGGCAGGGGGCTTTGAAGCTTTCTTT. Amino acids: CASGGAGGFEAFF.